This T cell receptor beta chain was recovered during a study of blood T cell repertoires in COVID-19. As for the study in general: Italy, Spain and the United States were the sources of the convalescent and acute COVID-19 samples.

Losses at the gene ends were 3 bases for V and 6 bases for J; bases not matched to a gene: 3. This CDR3 contains 14 residues. CDR1 is SGDLS and CDR2 is YYNGEE in the germline V gene. Original methodology: From reference gene primer amplification, estimates of nucleated cell counts were derived. Produced via immunoSEQ multiplex PCR; TCRdb's table is partial and in-frame only. From that table come the V and J calls and clone size; the DNA was used to work out D and trimming. The table records roughly 130,000 clones, about nine tenths of them present only once. Recruited during active infection, patients (from Seattle) were subsequently followed longitudinally.

Input material: peripheral blood. The gene calls are TRBV9 and TRBJ1-5, with TRBD1 matching 10 bases. This clonotype was obtained from a man aged 55 to 70 with COVID-19, enrolled during active disease. This chain's CDR3 is CASSAGTGVQPQHF. DNA for the CDR3: TGTGCCAGCAGCGCCGGGACAGGGGTTCAGCCCCAGCATTTT.